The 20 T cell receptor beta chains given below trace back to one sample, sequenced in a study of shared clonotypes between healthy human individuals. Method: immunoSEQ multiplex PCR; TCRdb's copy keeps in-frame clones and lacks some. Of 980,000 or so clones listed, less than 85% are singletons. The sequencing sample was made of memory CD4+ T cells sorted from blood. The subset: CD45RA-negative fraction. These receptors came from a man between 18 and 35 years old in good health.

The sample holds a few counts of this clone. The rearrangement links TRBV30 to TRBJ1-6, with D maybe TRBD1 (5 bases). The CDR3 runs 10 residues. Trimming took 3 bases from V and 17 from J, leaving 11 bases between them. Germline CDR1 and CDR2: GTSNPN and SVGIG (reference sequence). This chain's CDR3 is CAWSEGSFHF. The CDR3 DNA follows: TGTGCCTGGAGCGAGGGGAGCTTCCACTTT.

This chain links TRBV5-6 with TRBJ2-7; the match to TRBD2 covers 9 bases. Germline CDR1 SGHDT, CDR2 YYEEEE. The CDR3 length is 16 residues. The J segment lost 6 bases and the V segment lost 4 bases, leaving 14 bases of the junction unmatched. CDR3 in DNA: TGTGCCAGCAGCGGAAACAGCGGGAGGCCTGGGCTCGAGCAGTACTTC. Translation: CASSGNSGRPGLEQYF.

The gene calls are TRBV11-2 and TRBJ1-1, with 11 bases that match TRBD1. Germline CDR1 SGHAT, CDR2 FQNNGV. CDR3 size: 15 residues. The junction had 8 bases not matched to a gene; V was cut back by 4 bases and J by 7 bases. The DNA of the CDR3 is TGTGCCAGCAGCTCGTATCGGGGACAGGGGGGTGAAGCTTTCTTT. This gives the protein CASSSYRGQGGEAFF.

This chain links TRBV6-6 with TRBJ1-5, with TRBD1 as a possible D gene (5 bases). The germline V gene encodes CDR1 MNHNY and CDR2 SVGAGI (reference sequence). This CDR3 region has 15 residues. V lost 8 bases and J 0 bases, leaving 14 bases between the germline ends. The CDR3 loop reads CASRPGEYSNQPQHF. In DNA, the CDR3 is TGTGCCAGCCGGCCGGGGGAATATAGCAATCAGCCCCAGCATTTT.

CDR3 nucleotides: TGTGCCAGCAGCCGGCCAGGTGTGACTGAAGCTTTCTTT. Protein: CASSRPGVTEAFF. The genes are TRBV5-6 and TRBJ1-1; D gene uncertain. V dropped 4 bases and J dropped 5 bases, with 12 bases sitting between them. Germline V gene lookup returns CDR1 SGHDT and CDR2 YYEEEE. CDR3 length equals 13 residues.

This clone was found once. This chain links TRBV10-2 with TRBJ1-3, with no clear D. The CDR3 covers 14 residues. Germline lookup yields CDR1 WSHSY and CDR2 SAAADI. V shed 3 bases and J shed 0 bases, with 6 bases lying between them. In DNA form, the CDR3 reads TGCGCCAGCAGTGAACTTAGCTCTGGAAACACCATATATTTT. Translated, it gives CASSELSSGNTIYF.

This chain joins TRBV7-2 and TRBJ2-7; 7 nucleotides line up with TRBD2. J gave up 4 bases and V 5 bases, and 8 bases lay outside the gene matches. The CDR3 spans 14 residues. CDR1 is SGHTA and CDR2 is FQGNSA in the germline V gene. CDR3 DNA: TGTGCCAGCAGCCCTGGGGGGGTGGGGTACGAGCAGTACTTC. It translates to CASSPGGVGYEQYF.

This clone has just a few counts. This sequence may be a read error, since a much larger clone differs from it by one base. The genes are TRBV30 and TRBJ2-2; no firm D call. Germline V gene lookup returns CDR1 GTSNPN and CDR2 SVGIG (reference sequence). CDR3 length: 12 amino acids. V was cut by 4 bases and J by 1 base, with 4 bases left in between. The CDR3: CAWTENTGELFF. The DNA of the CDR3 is TGTGCCTGGACAGAGAACACCGGGGAGCTGTTTTTT.

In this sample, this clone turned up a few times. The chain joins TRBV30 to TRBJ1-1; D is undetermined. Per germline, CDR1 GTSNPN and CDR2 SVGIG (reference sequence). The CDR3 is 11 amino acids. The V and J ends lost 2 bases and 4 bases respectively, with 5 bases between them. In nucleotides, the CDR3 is TGTGCCTGGAGTACTCCCACTGAAGCTTTCTTT. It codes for CAWSTPTEAFF.

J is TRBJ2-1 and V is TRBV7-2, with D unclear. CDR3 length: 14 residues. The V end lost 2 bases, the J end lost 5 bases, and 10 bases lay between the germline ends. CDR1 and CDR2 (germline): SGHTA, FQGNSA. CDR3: CASSLPAFHNEQFF. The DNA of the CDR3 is TGTGCCAGCAGCTTACCGGCGTTCCACAATGAGCAGTTCTTC.

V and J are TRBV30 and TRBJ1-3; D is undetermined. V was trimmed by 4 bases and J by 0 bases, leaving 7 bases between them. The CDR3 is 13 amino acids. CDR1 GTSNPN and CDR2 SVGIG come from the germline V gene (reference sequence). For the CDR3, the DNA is TGTGCCTGGACCACGCGCTCTGGAAACACCATATATTTT. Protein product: CAWTTRSGNTIYF.

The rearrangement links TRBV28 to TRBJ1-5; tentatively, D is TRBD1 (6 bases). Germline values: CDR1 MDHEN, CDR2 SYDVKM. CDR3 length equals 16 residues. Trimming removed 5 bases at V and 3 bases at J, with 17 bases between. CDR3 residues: CASSPRRGANNQPQHF. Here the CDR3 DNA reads TGTGCCAGCAGTCCCCGGAGGGGGGCGAACAATCAGCCCCAGCATTTT.

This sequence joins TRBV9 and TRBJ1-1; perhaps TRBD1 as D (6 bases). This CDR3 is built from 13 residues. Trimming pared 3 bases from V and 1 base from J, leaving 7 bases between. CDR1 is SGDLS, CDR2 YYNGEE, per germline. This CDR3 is CASSEGQNTEAFF. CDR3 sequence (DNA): TGTGCCAGCAGCGAGGGACAGAACACTGAAGCTTTCTTT.

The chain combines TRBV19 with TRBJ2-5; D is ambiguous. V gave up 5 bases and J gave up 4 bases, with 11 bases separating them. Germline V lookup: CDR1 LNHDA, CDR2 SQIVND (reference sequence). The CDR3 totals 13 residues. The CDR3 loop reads CASSRNGGETQYF. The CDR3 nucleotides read TGTGCCAGTAGTCGAAATGGCGGAGAGACCCAGTACTTC.

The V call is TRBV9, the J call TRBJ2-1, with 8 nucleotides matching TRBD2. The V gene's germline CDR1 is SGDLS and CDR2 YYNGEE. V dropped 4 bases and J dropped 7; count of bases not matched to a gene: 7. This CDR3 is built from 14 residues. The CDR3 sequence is CASSPPGGWNEQFF. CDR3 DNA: TGTGCCAGCAGCCCCCCGGGAGGGTGGAATGAGCAGTTCTTC. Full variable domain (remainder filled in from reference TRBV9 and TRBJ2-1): DSGVTQTPKHLITATGQRVTLRCSPRSGDLSVYWYQQSLDQGLQFLIQYYNGEERAKGNILERFSAQQFPDLHSELNLSSLELGDSALYFCASSPPGGWNEQFFGPGTRLTVL.

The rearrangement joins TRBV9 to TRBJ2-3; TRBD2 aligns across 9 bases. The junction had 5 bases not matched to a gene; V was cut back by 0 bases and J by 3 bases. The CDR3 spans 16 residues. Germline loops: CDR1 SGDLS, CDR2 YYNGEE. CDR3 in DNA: TGTGCCAGCAGCGTAGGGTCTAGCGGGACGACAGATACGCAGTATTTT. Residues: CASSVGSSGTTDTQYF. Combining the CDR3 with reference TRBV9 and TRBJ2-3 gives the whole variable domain DSGVTQTPKHLITATGQRVTLRCSPRSGDLSVYWYQQSLDQGLQFLIQYYNGEERAKGNILERFSAQQFPDLHSELNLSSLELGDSALYFCASSVGSSGTTDTQYFGPGTRLTVL.

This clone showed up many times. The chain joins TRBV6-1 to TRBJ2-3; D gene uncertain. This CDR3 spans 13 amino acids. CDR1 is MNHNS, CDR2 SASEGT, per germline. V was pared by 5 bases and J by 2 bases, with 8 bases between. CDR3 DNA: TGTGCCAGCAGTTCCGCCGACACAGATACGCAGTATTTT. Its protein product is CASSSADTDTQYF.

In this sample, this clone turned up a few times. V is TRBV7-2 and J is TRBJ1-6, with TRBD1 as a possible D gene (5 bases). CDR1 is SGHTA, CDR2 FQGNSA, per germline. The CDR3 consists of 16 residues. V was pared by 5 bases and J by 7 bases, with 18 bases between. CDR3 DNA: TGTGCCAGCAGCCGCACCCGGGACGTTCTGAATTCACCCCTCCACTTT. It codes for CASSRTRDVLNSPLHF.

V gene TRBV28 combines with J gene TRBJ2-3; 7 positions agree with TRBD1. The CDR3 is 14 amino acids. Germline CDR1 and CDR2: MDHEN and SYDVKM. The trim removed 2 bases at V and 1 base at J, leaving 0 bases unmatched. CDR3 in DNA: TGTGCCAGCAGTTTAGGGACAGGCACAGATACGCAGTATTTT. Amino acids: CASSLGTGTDTQYF.

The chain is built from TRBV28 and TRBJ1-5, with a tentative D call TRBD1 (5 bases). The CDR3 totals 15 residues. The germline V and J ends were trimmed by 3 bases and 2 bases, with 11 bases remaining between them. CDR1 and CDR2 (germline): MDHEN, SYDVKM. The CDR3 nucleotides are TGTGCCAGCAGTTTGGCGGGGCAACGCAATCAGCCCCAGCATTTT. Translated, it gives CASSLAGQRNQPQHF. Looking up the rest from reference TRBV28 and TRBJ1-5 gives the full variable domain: DVKVTQSSRYLVKRTGEKVFLECVQDMDHENMFWYRQDPGLGLRLIYFSYDVKMKEKGDIPEGYSVSREKKERFSLILESASTNQTSMYLCASSLAGQRNQPQHFGDGTRLSIL.